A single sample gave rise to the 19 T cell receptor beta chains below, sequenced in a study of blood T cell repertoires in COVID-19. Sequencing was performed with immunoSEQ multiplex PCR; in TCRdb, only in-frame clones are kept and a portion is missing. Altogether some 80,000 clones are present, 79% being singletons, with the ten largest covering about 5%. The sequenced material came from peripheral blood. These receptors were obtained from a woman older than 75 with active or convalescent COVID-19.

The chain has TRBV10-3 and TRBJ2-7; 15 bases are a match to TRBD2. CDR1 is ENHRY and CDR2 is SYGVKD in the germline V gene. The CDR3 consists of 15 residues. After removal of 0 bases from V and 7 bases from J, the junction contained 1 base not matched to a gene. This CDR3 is CAISESGTSGGEQYF. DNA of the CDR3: TGTGCCATCAGTGAGTCCGGGACTAGCGGGGGGGAGCAGTACTTC.

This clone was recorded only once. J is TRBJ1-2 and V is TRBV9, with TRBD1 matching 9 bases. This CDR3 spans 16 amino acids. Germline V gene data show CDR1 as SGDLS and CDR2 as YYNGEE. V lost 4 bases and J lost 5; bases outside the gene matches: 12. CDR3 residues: CASSSIDGTGNYGYTF. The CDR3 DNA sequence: TGTGCCAGCAGCTCTATTGACGGGACAGGGAATTATGGCTACACCTTC.

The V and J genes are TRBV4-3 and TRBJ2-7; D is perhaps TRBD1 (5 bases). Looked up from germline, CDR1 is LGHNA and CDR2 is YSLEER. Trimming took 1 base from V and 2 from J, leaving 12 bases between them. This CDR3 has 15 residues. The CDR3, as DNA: TGCGCCAGCAGCCAAGTATACGACAGAGCCTACGAGCAGTACTTC. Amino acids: CASSQVYDRAYEQYF.

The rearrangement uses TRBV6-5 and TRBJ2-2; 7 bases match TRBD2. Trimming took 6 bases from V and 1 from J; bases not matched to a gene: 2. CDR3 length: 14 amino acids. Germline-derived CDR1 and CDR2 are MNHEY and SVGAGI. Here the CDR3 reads CASRPSGNTGELFF. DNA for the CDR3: TGTGCCAGCAGGCCTAGCGGGAACACCGGGGAGCTGTTTTTT.

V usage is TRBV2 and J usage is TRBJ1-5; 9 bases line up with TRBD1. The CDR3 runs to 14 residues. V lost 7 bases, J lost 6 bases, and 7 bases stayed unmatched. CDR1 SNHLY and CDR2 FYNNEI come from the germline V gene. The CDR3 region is CASTGQGFGQPQHF. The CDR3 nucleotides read TGTGCCAGCACCGGACAGGGGTTTGGTCAGCCCCAGCATTTT.

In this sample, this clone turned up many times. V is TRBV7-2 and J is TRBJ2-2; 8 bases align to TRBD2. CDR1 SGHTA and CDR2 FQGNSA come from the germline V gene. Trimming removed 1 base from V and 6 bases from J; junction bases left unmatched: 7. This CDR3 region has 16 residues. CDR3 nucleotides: TGTGCCAGCAGCTTAGTCAGCGGGAGTATCGCCGGGGAGCTGTTTTTT. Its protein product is CASSLVSGSIAGELFF.

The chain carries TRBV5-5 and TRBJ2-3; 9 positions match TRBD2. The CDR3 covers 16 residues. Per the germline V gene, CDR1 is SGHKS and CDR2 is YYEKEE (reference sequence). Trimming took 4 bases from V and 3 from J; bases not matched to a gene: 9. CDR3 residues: CASSAFPGLATDTQYF. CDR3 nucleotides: TGTGCCAGCAGCGCATTCCCGGGACTAGCTACAGATACGCAGTATTTT.

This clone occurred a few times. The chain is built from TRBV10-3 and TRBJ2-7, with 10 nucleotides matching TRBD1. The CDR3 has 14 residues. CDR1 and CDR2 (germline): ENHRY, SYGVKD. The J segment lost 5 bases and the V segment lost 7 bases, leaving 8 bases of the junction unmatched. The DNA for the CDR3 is TGTGCCATCAAATCGGGACAGGGGTCCAACGAGCAGTACTTC. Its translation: CAIKSGQGSNEQYF.

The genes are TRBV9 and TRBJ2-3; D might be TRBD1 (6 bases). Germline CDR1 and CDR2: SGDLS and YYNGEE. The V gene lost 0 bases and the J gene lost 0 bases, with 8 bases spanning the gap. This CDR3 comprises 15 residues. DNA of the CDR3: TGTGCCAGCAGCGTAGGGGGGCCTAGCACAGATACGCAGTATTTT. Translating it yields CASSVGGPSTDTQYF.

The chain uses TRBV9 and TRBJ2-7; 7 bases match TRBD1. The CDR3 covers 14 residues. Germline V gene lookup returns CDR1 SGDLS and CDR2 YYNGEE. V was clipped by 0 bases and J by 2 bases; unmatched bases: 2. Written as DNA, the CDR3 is TGTGCCAGCAGCGTAGCGGGACAGACCTACGAGCAGTACTTC. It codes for CASSVAGQTYEQYF.

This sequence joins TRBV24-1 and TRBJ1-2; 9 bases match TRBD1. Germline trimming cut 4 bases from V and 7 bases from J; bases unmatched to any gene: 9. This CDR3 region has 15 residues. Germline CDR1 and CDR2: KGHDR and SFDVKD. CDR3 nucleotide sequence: TGTGCCACCAGTGACACCCGACAGGGGGTGGTTGGCTACACCTTC. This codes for CATSDTRQGVVGYTF.

As DNA, the CDR3 is TGTGCCAGCAGTGAACAGGGACAGGGATCCTACAATGAGCAGTTCTTC. Encoded protein: CASSEQGQGSYNEQFF. J is TRBJ2-1 and V is TRBV6-4; 9 nucleotides align to TRBD1. CDR3 length equals 16 residues. Trimming removed 3 bases from V and 1 base from J; junction bases left unmatched: 4. Germline values: CDR1 MRHNA, CDR2 SNTAGT.

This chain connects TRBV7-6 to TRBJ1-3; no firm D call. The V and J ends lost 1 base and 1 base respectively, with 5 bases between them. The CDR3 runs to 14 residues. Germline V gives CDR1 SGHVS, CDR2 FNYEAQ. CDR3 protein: CASSLGQSGNTIYF. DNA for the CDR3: TGTGCCAGCAGCTTAGGACAATCTGGAAACACCATATATTTT. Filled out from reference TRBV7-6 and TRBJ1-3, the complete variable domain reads GAGVSQSPRYKVTKRGQDVALRCDPISGHVSLYWYRQALGQGPEFLTYFNYEAQQDKSGLPNDRFSAERPEGSISTLTIQRTEQRDSAMYRCASSLGQSGNTIYFGEGSWLTVV.

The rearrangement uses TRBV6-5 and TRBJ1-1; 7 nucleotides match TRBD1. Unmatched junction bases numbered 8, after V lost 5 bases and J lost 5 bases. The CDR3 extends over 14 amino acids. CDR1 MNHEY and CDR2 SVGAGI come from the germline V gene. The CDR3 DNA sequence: TGTGCCAGCAGTCAGACAAAGACAGGGACTGAAGCTTTCTTT. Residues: CASSQTKTGTEAFF.

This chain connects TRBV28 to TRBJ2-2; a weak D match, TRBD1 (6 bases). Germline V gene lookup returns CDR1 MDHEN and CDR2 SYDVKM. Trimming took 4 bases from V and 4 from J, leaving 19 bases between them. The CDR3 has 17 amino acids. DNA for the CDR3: TGTGCCAGCAGTTCCCTAGAACAGGGAGTTAGCACCGGGGAGCTGTTTTTT. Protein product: CASSSLEQGVSTGELFF.

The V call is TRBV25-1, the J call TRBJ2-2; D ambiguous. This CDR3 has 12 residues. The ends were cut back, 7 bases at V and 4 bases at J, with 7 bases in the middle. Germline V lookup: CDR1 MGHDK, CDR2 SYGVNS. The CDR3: CASNTVTGELFF. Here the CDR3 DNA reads TGTGCCAGCAATACAGTCACCGGGGAGCTGTTTTTT.

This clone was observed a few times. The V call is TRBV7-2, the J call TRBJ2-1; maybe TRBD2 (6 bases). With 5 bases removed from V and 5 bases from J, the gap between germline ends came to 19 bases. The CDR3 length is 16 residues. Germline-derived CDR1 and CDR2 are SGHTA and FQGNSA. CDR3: CASSPPGSSRNNEQFF. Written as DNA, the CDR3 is TGTGCCAGCAGCCCTCCCGGGAGTAGCAGAAACAATGAGCAGTTCTTC.

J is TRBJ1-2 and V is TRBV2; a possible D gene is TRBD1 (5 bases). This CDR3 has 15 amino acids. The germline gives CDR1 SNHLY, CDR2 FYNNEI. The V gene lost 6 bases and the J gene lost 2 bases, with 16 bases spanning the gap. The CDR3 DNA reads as TGTGCCAGCAGAGTAGGGGTCCTATGGAACTATGGCTACACCTTC. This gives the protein CASRVGVLWNYGYTF.

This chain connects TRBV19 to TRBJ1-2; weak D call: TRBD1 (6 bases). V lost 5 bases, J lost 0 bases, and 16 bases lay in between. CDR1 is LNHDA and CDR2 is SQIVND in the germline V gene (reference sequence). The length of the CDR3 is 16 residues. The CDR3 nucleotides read TGTGCCAGTAGTTACACTTACAGGGTAGCTAACTATGGCTACACCTTC. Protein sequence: CASSYTYRVANYGYTF.